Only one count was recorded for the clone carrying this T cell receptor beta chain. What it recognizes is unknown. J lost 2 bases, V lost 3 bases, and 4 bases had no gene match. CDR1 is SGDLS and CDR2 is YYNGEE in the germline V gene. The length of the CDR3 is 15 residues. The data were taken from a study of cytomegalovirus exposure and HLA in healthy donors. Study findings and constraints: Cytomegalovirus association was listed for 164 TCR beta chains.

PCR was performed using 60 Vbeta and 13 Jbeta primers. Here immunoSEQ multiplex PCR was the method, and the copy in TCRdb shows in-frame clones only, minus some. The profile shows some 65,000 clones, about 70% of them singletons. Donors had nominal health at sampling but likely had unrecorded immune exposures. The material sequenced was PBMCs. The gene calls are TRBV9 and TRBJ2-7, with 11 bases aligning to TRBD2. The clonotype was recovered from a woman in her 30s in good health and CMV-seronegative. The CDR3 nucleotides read TGTGCCAGCAGCGCTACTAGCGGGGGACCCTACGAGCAGTACTTC. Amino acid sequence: CASSATSGGPYEQYF.